This T cell receptor beta chain was captured by sequencing in a study of T cell repertoires in cytomegalovirus infection. Turning to the study itself: TCR beta signatures that were public indicated CMV infection and matching HLA type.

This clonotype turned up a few times. Its target is unknown. The V gene's germline CDR1 is SNHLY and CDR2 FYNNEI. The CDR3 is 16 residues long. V was trimmed by 2 bases and J by 1 base, leaving 14 bases between them. Overall study findings and caveats: Accumulated public TCR beta family frequency recognized individuals carrying CMV together with the relevant HLA. HLA-C-restricted TCR beta clonotypes specific for CMV led the ex vivo response.

TCRdb re-called the reads with MiXCR, one entry per CDR3 protein. The sample shows 150,000 to 200,000 distinct CDR3 sequences, roughly a sixth of them seen only once. This TCR was recovered from a human donor in good health (CMV status not recorded). Some clones in this sample may be carry-over from other donors' samples. The material sequenced was CD8+ T cells from PBMCs. The gene calls are TRBV2 and TRBJ1-2; D remains unclear. The CDR3 DNA reads TGTGCCAGCAGTGAAAATTTAGGATCCTTTAACTATGGCTACACCTTC. This encodes CASSENLGSFNYGYTF.